Listed below are T cell receptor beta chains from one sample, sequenced in a study of T cell changes during pregnancy in multiple sclerosis. The protocol was immunoSEQ multiplex PCR, while the TCRdb copy is restricted to in-frame clones and leaves out a portion. The sample contains tens of thousands of clones, approximately 92% of which appear only once. Sequences were derived from peripheral blood, sampled in the third trimester of pregnancy. Receptor source: a female donor in good health, enrolled as a control in a pregnancy study. The CDR3 runs from the conserved cysteine through the conserved F or W. A D gene is named only where the DNA matches it firmly. Not all rows give a size; the values are once, few, many and, for expanded clones, a class.

v_call	clone_size	j_call	d_call	cdr3_aa	cdr3_nt
TRBV13	.	TRBJ2-7	.	CASSFRGGSHEQYF	TGTGCCAGCAGCTTCCGAGGGGGAAGCCACGAGCAGTACTTC
TRBV5-1	.	TRBJ1-1	.	CASSSQGMNTEAFF	TGCGCCAGCAGTAGTCAGGGGATGAACACTGAAGCTTTCTTT
TRBV4-1	.	TRBJ2-6	.	CASSQVAGPSGANVLTF	TGCGCCAGCAGCCAAGTTGCAGGGCCCTCTGGGGCCAACGTCCTGACTTTC
TRBV5-6	.	TRBJ1-6	TRBD1	CASSLMNRGKNSPLHF	TGTGCCAGCAGCTTAATGAACAGGGGCAAAAATTCACCCCTCCACTTT
TRBV30	.	TRBJ1-5	TRBD1	CAWTPGQGNQPQHF	TGTGCCTGGACACCGGGACAGGGCAATCAGCCCCAGCATTTT
TRBV11-3	.	TRBJ2-2	TRBD2	CASSSSGRNTGELFF	TGTGCCAGCAGCTCCAGCGGGAGAAACACCGGGGAGCTGTTTTTT
TRBV7-5	.	TRBJ1-3	.	CARSFPLLGQGEKSGNTIYF	TGTGCCAGAAGCTTCCCCCTTCTCGGACAGGGGGAGAAATCTGGAAACACCATATATTTT
TRBV10-3	.	TRBJ2-5	TRBD2	CAIKPGLAGRGEETQYF	TGTGCCATCAAACCGGGACTAGCGGGAAGGGGCGAAGAGACCCAGTACTTC
TRBV5-1	once	TRBJ1-1	TRBD1	CASSFVTGATTEAFF	TGCGCCAGCAGCTTTGTGACAGGGGCGACCACTGAAGCTTTCTTT
TRBV21-1	.	TRBJ2-5	.	CASSASGTSGSQETQYF	TGTGCCAGCAGCGCATCCGGGACTAGCGGGTCCCAAGAGACCCAGTACTTC
TRBV6-6	.	TRBJ2-3	.	CASTPGTSSTDTQYF	TGTGCCAGCACCCCAGGCACTTCTAGCACAGATACGCAGTATTTT
TRBV19	.	TRBJ1-1	TRBD1	CASSNTWDRVREAFF	TGTGCCAGTAGTAACACCTGGGACAGGGTCCGAGAAGCTTTCTTT
TRBV15	.	TRBJ2-7	TRBD2	CATSLRTSHEQYF	TGTGCCACCAGCTTGAGGACTAGCCACGAGCAGTACTTC
TRBV27	.	TRBJ2-3	TRBD2	CASSALRGTGTDTQYF	TGTGCCAGCAGCGCCCTGCGGGGGACTGGCACAGATACGCAGTATTTT
TRBV19	once	TRBJ2-7	TRBD2	CASSIPVGRGYEQYF	TGTGCCAGTAGTATACCGGTGGGGAGGGGCTACGAGCAGTACTTC
TRBV6-5	.	TRBJ2-7	TRBD2	CASSYSAGGPYEQYF	TGTGCCAGCAGTTACTCAGCGGGGGGGCCCTACGAGCAGTACTTC
TRBV7-3	.	TRBJ2-7	TRBD2	CASSLASGKGYEQYF	TGTGCCAGCAGCTTAGCTAGCGGGAAAGGGTACGAGCAGTACTTC
TRBV30	.	TRBJ1-2	.	CAWVQGPNYGYTF	TGTGCCTGGGTACAGGGTCCGAACTATGGCTACACCTTC
TRBV28	.	TRBJ2-4	.	CASSPASRPDIQYF	TGTGCCAGCAGTCCCGCTTCGAGGCCCGACATTCAGTACTTC
TRBV9	.	TRBJ2-1	TRBD1	CASSPRDRAREQFF	TGTGCCAGCAGCCCCCGGGACAGGGCCCGCGAGCAGTTCTTC
TRBV28	.	TRBJ1-2	.	CASSSAGGPYGYTF	TGTGCCAGCAGTTCCGCGGGAGGGCCCTATGGCTACACCTTC
TRBV6-1	.	TRBJ2-5	TRBD1	CASVRGTVFQETQYF	TGTGCCAGCGTAAGAGGGACAGTGTTCCAAGAGACCCAGTACTTC
TRBV6-6	.	TRBJ2-2	TRBD2	CASTTSGTGELFF	TGTGCCAGCACCACTAGCGGCACCGGGGAGCTGTTTTTT
TRBV6-5	.	TRBJ1-1	TRBD1	CASSYSIGTGVTEAFF	TGTGCCAGCAGTTACTCGATTGGGACAGGGGTCACTGAAGCTTTCTTT
TRBV25-1	once	TRBJ1-1	.	CASSALGGGLTEAFF	TGTGCCAGCAGTGCCCTGGGGGGTGGGTTGACTGAAGCTTTCTTT
TRBV6-5	.	TRBJ1-3	.	CASSSSGGSGNTIYF	TGTGCCAGCAGCTCCTCCGGGGGCTCTGGAAACACCATATATTTT
TRBV18	few	TRBJ1-1	.	CASSPVITEAFF	TGTGCCAGCTCCCCGGTTATCACTGAAGCTTTCTTT
TRBV4-3	.	TRBJ2-1	.	CASSQGGAWVNEQFF	TGCGCCAGCAGCCAAGGGGGCGCATGGGTCAATGAGCAGTTCTTC
TRBV6-6	.	TRBJ1-6	.	CASSYYGNNSPLHF	TGTGCCAGCAGTTACTACGGTAATAATTCACCCCTCCACTTT
TRBV5-6	.	TRBJ2-2	.	CASSFRRYTGELFF	TGTGCCAGCAGCTTCCGGAGATACACCGGGGAGCTGTTTTTT
TRBV7-9	.	TRBJ1-2	.	CASSLVGPLALNYGYTF	TGTGCCAGCAGCTTAGTTGGACCGCTAGCCCTTAACTATGGCTACACCTTC
TRBV12-2	once	TRBJ2-7	.	CASRLVPGAGLRDQYF	TGTGCAAGTCGCTTAGTTCCCGGTGCGGGCCTCCGAGACCAGTACTTC
TRBV6-1	.	TRBJ2-7	.	CASSEAGRGFSYEQYF	TGTGCCAGCAGTGAAGCGGGCAGGGGCTTTTCCTACGAGCAGTACTTC
TRBV30	few	TRBJ1-5	.	CAWSSGSVQHF	TGTGCCTGGAGTTCCGGTTCCGTCCAGCATTTT
TRBV7-8	.	TRBJ1-5	.	CASSSQGFQGGQPQHF	TGTGCCAGCAGCTCACAAGGGTTCCAGGGTGGGCAGCCCCAGCATTTT
TRBV7-8	once	TRBJ2-3	.	CASSPDRSTDTQYF	TGTGCCAGCAGTCCAGACAGGAGCACAGATACGCAGTATTTT
TRBV28	.	TRBJ2-1	TRBD2	CASRGETSGLLSSYNEQFF	TGTGCCAGCAGGGGGGAGACTAGCGGGCTACTAAGCTCCTACAATGAGCAGTTCTTC
TRBV5-4	.	TRBJ2-3	TRBD2	CASSPGRGGGPTDTQYF	TGTGCCAGCAGCCCCGGGAGGGGCGGGGGACCTACAGATACGCAGTATTTT
TRBV13	.	TRBJ2-3	TRBD1	CASSPRTGSRRDTQYF	TGTGCCAGCAGCCCCCGGACAGGGTCTCGTCGAGATACGCAGTATTTT
TRBV7-9	.	TRBJ2-5	TRBD1	CASSFFGTDGETQYF	TGTGCCAGCAGCTTTTTCGGGACAGACGGTGAGACCCAGTACTTC
TRBV27	.	TRBJ2-1	.	CASNAGQPYNEQFF	TGTGCCAGCAACGCGGGACAGCCATACAATGAGCAGTTCTTC
TRBV7-2	.	TRBJ2-2	TRBD2	CASSLGSGSLTGELFF	TGTGCCAGCAGCTTGGGTAGCGGGAGTCTGACCGGGGAGCTGTTTTTT
TRBV5-6	.	TRBJ2-7	.	CASSLGGTPYEQYF	TGTGCCAGCAGCTTGGGAGGGACACCCTACGAGCAGTACTTC
TRBV7-2	once	TRBJ2-7	.	CASTGGSSYEQYF	TGTGCCAGTACAGGAGGGAGCTCCTACGAGCAGTACTTC
TRBV2	.	TRBJ2-5	TRBD2	CASSEASGGSETQYF	TGTGCCAGCAGTGAAGCCTCCGGGGGGTCGGAGACCCAGTACTTC
TRBV6-5	.	TRBJ1-6	.	CASSYDGQKARSPLHF	TGTGCCAGCAGTTACGATGGGCAGAAGGCCCGGTCACCCCTCCACTTT
TRBV4-3	medium-sized	TRBJ1-5	TRBD1	CASRGGWSNQPQHF	TGCGCCAGCAGAGGGGGCTGGAGCAATCAGCCCCAGCATTTT
TRBV9	.	TRBJ2-3	TRBD2	CASSATGTSVTDTQYF	TGTGCCAGCAGCGCTACCGGGACTAGCGTCACAGATACGCAGTATTTT
TRBV18	.	TRBJ1-5	.	CASSPIASNQPQHF	TGTGCCAGCTCACCAATAGCTAGCAATCAGCCCCAGCATTTT
TRBV7-9	.	TRBJ2-7	.	CASSLSFYEQYF	TGTGCCAGCAGCTTAAGCTTCTACGAGCAGTACTTC
TRBV25-1	.	TRBJ2-5	TRBD2	CASSEWGGETQYF	TGTGCCAGCAGTGAGTGGGGGGGGGAGACCCAGTACTTC
TRBV2	.	TRBJ1-5	TRBD1	CASSEADRGTQPQHF	TGTGCCAGCAGTGAAGCCGACAGGGGGACTCAGCCCCAGCATTTT
TRBV18	.	TRBJ2-7	.	CASSPAGSYEQYF	TGTGCCAGCTCACCAGCAGGATCCTACGAGCAGTACTTC
TRBV23-1	once	TRBJ2-2	.	CASLPLRGQTSTGELFF	TGCGCCAGCCTCCCTCTCCGGGGACAAACGAGCACCGGGGAGCTGTTTTTT
TRBV7-2	once	TRBJ2-7	.	CASSLFPPYEQYF	TGTGCCAGCAGCTTATTCCCCCCGTACGAGCAGTACTTC